The next 21 T cell receptor beta chains were all read from a single sample in a study of shared clonotypes between healthy human individuals. Measured with immunoSEQ multiplex PCR; TCRdb has only the in-frame clones, and not every one. Of a few million clones listed, 85% to 95% are singletons. Specimen: naive CD4+ T cells from PBMCs. Subset described: CD45RA+ positively selected. Receptor source: a man aged 18 to 30 in good health. Some clones in this sample may be carry-over from other donors' samples.

The genes are TRBV10-1 and TRBJ2-1, with a possible D match to TRBD1 (6 bases). This CDR3 has 16 residues. Trimming shortened V by 2 bases and J by 4 bases, and 15 bases separated the two germline ends. Germline CDR1 is WNHNN and CDR2 is SYGVQD (reference sequence). As DNA, the CDR3 is TGCGCCAGCAGTGAGGACCCAGGGGCAGAGTACAATGAGCAGTTCTTC. This gives the protein CASSEDPGAEYNEQFF.

This chain uses TRBV5-4 with TRBJ2-2; D is tentatively TRBD1 or TRBD2 (5 bases each). Trimming took 4 bases from V and 10 from J, leaving 17 bases between them. CDR1 and CDR2 (germline): SGHNT, YYREEE (reference sequence). This CDR3 has 14 amino acids. The CDR3 bases are TGTGCCAGCAGCCAGGACCCCGGGGCTTCGGAGCTGTTTTTT. Translated: CASSQDPGASELFF.

The CDR3 DNA is TGCAGCGCCTTAACTAGCGGACCCCGCTACGAGCAGTACTTC. Its translation is CSALTSGPRYEQYF. The chain has TRBV29-1 and TRBJ2-5, with 8 bases that match TRBD2. The end of the DNA is better explained by TRBJ2-7, so the J call may be wrong. The germline gives CDR1 SQVTM, CDR2 ANQGSEA. This CDR3 comprises 14 residues.

This chain connects TRBV7-9 to TRBJ1-1; D may be TRBD1 (5 bases). V was pared by 4 bases and J by 4 bases, with 10 bases between. The germline CDR1 and CDR2 sequences are SEHNR and FQNEAQ (reference sequence). The CDR3 runs 13 residues. The CDR3 is CASSSARVTEAFF. The CDR3, as DNA: TGTGCCAGCAGCTCGGCCAGGGTCACTGAAGCTTTCTTT.

The chain links TRBV7-9 to TRBJ1-5; 9 nucleotides agree with TRBD1. In germline, CDR1 is SEHNR, CDR2 FQNEAQ (reference sequence). The CDR3 length is 17 residues. V was pared by 5 bases and J by 6 bases, with 14 bases of the junction left unmatched. CDR3 DNA: TGTGCCAGCAGCCCTAACGGAGGGACAGGGCAGGGTCAGCCCCAGCATTTT. Its protein product is CASSPNGGTGQGQPQHF.

This clone occurred once. Written as DNA, the CDR3 is TGTGCCAGCTCCCTGGACGGCCCAAGCTATGGCTACACCTTC. Protein sequence: CASSLDGPSYGYTF. This chain links TRBV2 with TRBJ1-2; D remains unclear. The CDR3 contains 14 residues. Germline V gene data show CDR1 as SNHLY and CDR2 as FYNNEI. V gave up 8 bases and J gave up 4 bases, with 17 bases separating them.

CDR3 loop: CASSRGQGLQETQYF. CDR3 DNA sequence: TGTGCCAGCAGTCGGGGACAGGGGCTCCAAGAGACCCAGTACTTC. J is TRBJ2-5 and V is TRBV6-6, with 10 bases matching TRBD1. V shed 5 bases, J shed 1 base, and the junction held 4 bases outside the gene matches. CDR3 length: 15 residues. The V gene's germline CDR1 is MNHNY and CDR2 SVGAGI (reference sequence).

This chain uses TRBV6-5 with TRBJ2-5; 9 positions agree with TRBD1. The CDR3 spans 13 residues. The V segment lost 8 bases and the J segment 5 bases; nucleotides outside the gene matches: 6. Germline V gives CDR1 MNHEY, CDR2 SVGAGI. The CDR3 reads CASGTGWRETQYF. CDR3 nucleotide sequence: TGTGCCAGCGGGACAGGGTGGAGGGAGACCCAGTACTTC.

This chain uses TRBV25-1 with TRBJ2-1, with 8 bases identical to TRBD1. CDR1 is MGHDK and CDR2 is SYGVNS in the germline V gene. The junction had 15 bases not matched to a gene; V was cut back by 4 bases and J by 7 bases. CDR3 length: 17 amino acids. CDR3 nucleotide sequence: TGTGCCAGCAGTGGATCGGCCGGGACAGGTTCTGAAAATGAGCAGTTCTTC. Its protein product is CASSGSAGTGSENEQFF.

This clone appeared once. V gene TRBV7-9 combines with J gene TRBJ1-3; TRBD1 matches 7 bases. Unmatched junction bases numbered 9, after V lost 5 bases and J lost 2 bases. This CDR3 comprises 16 residues. Per germline, CDR1 SEHNR and CDR2 FQNEAQ (reference sequence). The CDR3 sequence: CASSQSRGEAGNTIYF. The CDR3 DNA reads TGTGCCAGCAGCCAGTCCAGGGGGGAGGCTGGAAACACCATATATTTT.

This chain connects TRBV5-1 to TRBJ2-3; D assignment may be TRBD1 or TRBD2 (5 bases each). Germline assignment: CDR1 SGHRS and CDR2 YFSETQ. The CDR3 length is 15 residues. Between the trimmed V and J ends, which lost 4 bases and 2 bases, there was a span of 14 bases. The CDR3 region is CASSPLGDNTDTQYF. CDR3 nucleotide sequence: TGCGCCAGCAGCCCCCTGGGGGATAACACAGATACGCAGTATTTT.

This chain uses TRBV7-9 with TRBJ2-4; D not resolved. The CDR3 spans 13 residues. Germline values: CDR1 SEHNR, CDR2 FQNEAQ (reference sequence). With 1 base removed from V and 5 bases from J, the gap between germline ends came to 6 bases. The CDR3 reads CASSLVAENIQYF. DNA for the CDR3: TGTGCCAGCAGCTTAGTTGCAGAAAACATTCAGTACTTC.

The rearrangement uses TRBV15 and TRBJ2-7, with 8 bases fitting TRBD2. Germline-derived CDR1 and CDR2 are LNHNV and YYDKDF (reference sequence). V lost 0 bases, J lost 2 bases, and 6 bases stayed unmatched. The CDR3 is 16 residues long. CDR3 in amino acids: CATSRDSLAGPYEQYF. CDR3 DNA: TGTGCCACCAGCAGAGATTCCTTAGCGGGACCCTACGAGCAGTACTTC.

The chain recombines TRBV18 with TRBJ2-6; 9 bases are a match to TRBD1. Unmatched junction bases numbered 6, after V lost 3 bases and J lost 0 bases. The CDR3 length is 18 residues. Germline V gene sequence: CDR1 KGHSH, CDR2 LQKENI. The CDR3 DNA reads as TGTGCCAGCTCACCCGGCCCGGGACAGGGCTCTGGGGCCAACGTCCTGACTTTC. Encoded protein: CASSPGPGQGSGANVLTF.

This chain uses TRBV10-3 with TRBJ1-1, with 9 nucleotides matching TRBD1. With 11 bases clipped from V and 1 base from J, the junction kept 8 bases outside the gene matches. The CDR3 runs to 14 residues. Germline V gene sequence: CDR1 ENHRY, CDR2 SYGVKD. In nucleotides, the CDR3 is TGTGCCGCCCAAGGGACAGGGAAGAACACTGAAGCTTTCTTT. Protein product: CAAQGTGKNTEAFF.

This sequence joins TRBV2 and TRBJ2-4; 8 nucleotides agree with TRBD1. Germline V gene lookup returns CDR1 SNHLY and CDR2 FYNNEI. This CDR3 region has 15 residues. After removal of 7 bases from V and 2 bases from J, the junction contained 7 bases not matched to a gene. The CDR3 sequence: CASKRQGLTKNIQYF. The DNA for the CDR3 is TGTGCCAGCAAGCGACAGGGGTTAACCAAAAACATTCAGTACTTC.

This clone was recorded only once. The chain couples TRBV7-2 to TRBJ2-2; TRBD1 might be the D (5 bases). CDR1 SGHTA and CDR2 FQGNSA come from the germline V gene. V shed 3 bases and J shed 3 bases, with 14 bases lying between them. The CDR3 is 16 residues long. CDR3 loop: CASSLDTLIYTGELFF. CDR3 DNA: TGTGCCAGCAGCTTGGACACATTGATTTACACCGGGGAGCTGTTTTTT. Complete variable domain (other parts from reference TRBV7-2 and TRBJ2-2): GAGVSQSPSNKVTEKGKDVELRCDPISGHTALYWYRQSLGQGLEFLIYFQGNSAPDKSGLPSDRFSAERTGGSVSTLTIQRTQQEDSAVYLCASSLDTLIYTGELFFGEGSRLTVL.

The chain uses TRBV30 and TRBJ1-1, with D unclear. In germline, CDR1 is GTSNPN, CDR2 SVGIG (reference sequence). The CDR3 is 11 residues long. Trimming took off 8 bases at V and 0 bases at J, with 7 bases between the two ends. The CDR3 protein is CAAAVNTEAFF. The DNA for the CDR3 is TGTGCCGCGGCGGTGAACACTGAAGCTTTCTTT.

In its sample, this clone was seen once. This chain links TRBV6-6 with TRBJ1-1; D is undetermined. This CDR3 comprises 12 residues. Trimming pared 5 bases from V and 10 bases from J, leaving 14 bases between. Per the germline V gene, CDR1 is MNHNY and CDR2 is SVGAGI (reference sequence). This CDR3 is CASSRPGGVAFF. For the CDR3, the DNA is TGTGCCAGCAGTCGCCCGGGAGGCGTAGCTTTCTTT.

As to this clone: Other DNA sequences in the same sample also yield this CDR3. The gene calls are TRBV28 and TRBJ2-3, with 11 bases fitting TRBD2. With 6 bases clipped from V and 1 base from J, the junction kept 3 bases outside the gene matches. Germline-derived CDR1 and CDR2 are MDHEN and SYDVKM. CDR3 length: 15 amino acids. CDR3 sequence: CASSSGLAGTDTQYF. The CDR3 nucleotides read TGTGCCAGCAGCTCGGGACTAGCGGGCACAGATACGCAGTATTTT.

The rearrangement joins TRBV2 to TRBJ1-2; 7 positions agree with TRBD1. V lost 2 bases and J lost 4; bases outside the gene matches: 7. Germline V lookup: CDR1 SNHLY, CDR2 FYNNEI. This CDR3 is 15 amino acids long. In nucleotides, the CDR3 is TGTGCCAGCAGTGAAAGGACAGGAGGTTCCTATGGCTACACCTTC. As protein: CASSERTGGSYGYTF.